What follows are 27 T cell receptor beta chains derived from one specimen sequenced in a study of T cell responses to AZD1222 COVID-19 vaccine. Clones were sequenced by immunoSEQ multiplex PCR, and TCRdb holds only the in-frame ones, with some missing. The sample consists of 80,000 to 100,000 clones, more than 85% of them appearing once. The material sequenced was peripheral blood, taken on day 0 of AZD1222 vaccination. These receptors were taken from an adult in good health.

This chain uses TRBV19 with TRBJ2-7; D could derive from TRBD1 or TRBD2 (5 bases each). The CDR3 runs to 14 residues. Germline V gives CDR1 LNHDA, CDR2 SQIVND (reference sequence). Trimming left V 6 bases short and J 6 bases short, with 18 bases between. As DNA, the CDR3 is TGTGCCAGTAGCTTCCGGGGCCTCGTCGGCGAGCAGTACTTC. This encodes CASSFRGLVGEQYF. Supplemented by reference TRBV19 and TRBJ2-7, the full variable domain reads DGGITQSPKYLFRKEGQNVTLSCEQNLNHDAMYWYRQDPGQGLRLIYYSQIVNDFQKGDIAEGYSVSREKKESFPLTVTSAQKNPTAFYLCASSFRGLVGEQYFGPGTRLTVT.

The table lists this clone with a count of one. The chain combines TRBV29-1 with TRBJ2-3; tentative D call: TRBD1 (8 bases). Germline CDR1 and CDR2: SQVTM and ANQGSEA. The CDR3 spans 14 residues. V lost 3 bases to trimming and J lost 5 bases, with 15 bases between them. For the CDR3, the DNA is TGCAGCGTTGATCGACAGGGGAGGGGAGATACGCAGTATTTT. As protein: CSVDRQGRGDTQYF.

This clone has a single count. The gene calls are TRBV7-2 and TRBJ1-1; TRBD1 might be the D (6 bases). Germline lookup yields CDR1 SGHTA and CDR2 FQGNSA. The CDR3 runs to 16 residues. The V end was cut by 1 base, the J end by 5 bases, with 17 bases between. Here the CDR3 reads CASSLGSGAGVTEAFF. The CDR3, as DNA: TGTGCCAGCAGCTTAGGGAGCGGGGCAGGGGTGACTGAAGCTTTCTTT.

The gene calls are TRBV11-2 and TRBJ1-2; D ambiguous. The CDR3 is 13 amino acids. Germline V gene sequence: CDR1 SGHAT, CDR2 FQNNGV. Trimming stripped 0 bases from V and 8 bases from J, with 10 bases between. This CDR3 reads CASSLDPGWGYTF. The CDR3 DNA reads TGTGCCAGCAGCTTAGATCCCGGTTGGGGCTACACCTTC.

The chain is built from TRBV7-3 and TRBJ2-1; a weak D match, TRBD2 (5 bases). Trimming removed 5 bases from V and 6 bases from J, with 11 bases in between. The CDR3 has 13 amino acids. The germline CDR1 and CDR2 sequences are SGHTA and FQGTGA. The CDR3 reads CASSLWTANEQFF. The CDR3 region has the DNA TGTGCCAGCAGCCTTTGGACTGCCAATGAGCAGTTCTTC. Supplemented by reference TRBV7-3 and TRBJ2-1, the full variable domain reads GAGVSQTPSNKVTEKGKYVELRCDPISGHTALYWYRQSLGQGPEFLIYFQGTGAADDSGLPNDRFFAVRPEGSVSTLKIQRTERGDSAVYLCASSLWTANEQFFGPGTRLTVL.

The V and J genes are TRBV5-1 and TRBJ2-1; 11 positions agree with TRBD2. This CDR3 contains 15 residues. Germline CDR1 SGHRS, CDR2 YFSETQ. The V gene end was trimmed by 4 bases and the J gene end by 5 bases; junction bases not matched to a gene: 5. The CDR3 loop is CASSIPGLADNEQFF. CDR3 DNA sequence: TGCGCCAGCAGCATACCGGGACTAGCGGACAATGAGCAGTTCTTC.

The chain joins TRBV5-4 to TRBJ1-2; no reliable D call. The ends were cut back, 2 bases at V and 8 bases at J, with 16 bases in the middle. This CDR3 spans 14 amino acids. Per germline, CDR1 SGHNT and CDR2 YYREEE (reference sequence). In nucleotides, the CDR3 is TGTGCCAGCAGCTTTTCAACCGGAGCTCTGGGCTACACCTTC. It codes for CASSFSTGALGYTF.

The rearrangement uses TRBV7-3 and TRBJ2-7, with 7 positions matching TRBD1. The CDR3 length is 16 residues. With 3 bases clipped from V and 2 bases from J, the junction kept 10 bases outside the gene matches. CDR1 and CDR2 from the germline V gene are SGHTA and FQGTGA. The CDR3 nucleotides read TGTGCCAGCAGCTTCTACTTCGTGCAGGGGGCCTACGAGCAGTACTTC. Translating gives CASSFYFVQGAYEQYF.

V and J are TRBV7-9 and TRBJ1-4; possibly TRBD1 for D (5 bases). V was trimmed by 5 bases and J by 4 bases, leaving 14 bases between them. CDR1 and CDR2 (germline): SEHNR, FQNEAQ (reference sequence). The CDR3 runs to 15 residues. As DNA, the CDR3 is TGTGCCAGCAGCCCGACGGGACTGCTTAATGAAAAACTGTTTTTT. This sequence encodes CASSPTGLLNEKLFF.

The V and J genes are TRBV5-1 and TRBJ2-2; tentative D call: TRBD1 (6 bases). The CDR3 loop spans 15 amino acids. Germline assignment: CDR1 SGHRS and CDR2 YFSETQ. V dropped 7 bases and J dropped 0 bases, with 13 bases sitting between them. The CDR3 bases are TGCGCCAGCTCGAGGGCAGGGGCGAACACCGGGGAGCTGTTTTTT. Its translation: CASSRAGANTGELFF.

V is TRBV10-1 and J is TRBJ1-6; D perhaps matches TRBD1 (5 bases). This CDR3 spans 16 amino acids. The ends were cut back, 5 bases at V and 3 bases at J, with 14 bases in the middle. The germline gives CDR1 WNHNN, CDR2 SYGVQD (reference sequence). CDR3 DNA: TGCGCCAGCAGTCACAGGATACTCCACTATAATTCACCCCTCCACTTT. This translates into CASSHRILHYNSPLHF.

This clone occurred a few times. V and J are TRBV4-3 and TRBJ1-2; 12 bases are shared with TRBD1. Germline V gene data show CDR1 as LGHNA and CDR2 as YSLEER. The CDR3 has 15 amino acids. V lost 4 bases and J lost 7; bases outside the gene matches: 7. This CDR3 is CASSPPGQGAGGYTF. In DNA form, the CDR3 reads TGCGCCAGCAGCCCGCCGGGACAGGGGGCCGGTGGCTACACCTTC.

The chain employs TRBV11-2 and TRBJ2-7; TRBD1 might be the D (6 bases). Trimming removed 0 bases at V and 1 base at J, with 13 bases between. Germline CDR1 and CDR2: SGHAT and FQNNGV. The CDR3 is 16 amino acids. CDR3 sequence reads: CASSLDLVQGSYEQYF. CDR3 sequence (DNA): TGTGCCAGCAGCTTAGATCTGGTACAGGGTTCCTACGAGCAGTACTTC.

The V and J genes are TRBV9 and TRBJ2-5; a weak D match, TRBD2 (6 bases). Germline V CDR1 and CDR2: SGDLS, YYNGEE. This CDR3 is 16 amino acids long. V dropped 6 bases and J dropped 1 base, with 19 bases sitting between them. The CDR3 DNA is TGTGCCAGCAACACGGGAAGCGGGCGCATCCAAGAGACCCAGTACTTC. It specifies CASNTGSGRIQETQYF.

This clone has just one count. The V and J genes are TRBV11-2 and TRBJ2-6; no clear D. Looked up from germline, CDR1 is SGHAT and CDR2 is FQNNGV. The CDR3 has 18 residues. V lost 6 bases, J lost 0 bases, and 18 bases lay in between. In DNA form, the CDR3 reads TGTGCCAGCAGTCCCCGGGCCCCCCTATACTCTGGGGCCAACGTCCTGACTTTC. Residues: CASSPRAPLYSGANVLTF.

The genes are TRBV25-1 and TRBJ2-2; D is unresolved. Looked up from germline, CDR1 is MGHDK and CDR2 is SYGVNS. Trimming cost V 4 bases and J 4 bases, with 7 bases left between them. This CDR3 has 13 amino acids. The CDR3 sequence: CASSVRSTGELFF. CDR3 DNA sequence: TGTGCCAGCAGTGTAAGGAGCACCGGGGAGCTGTTTTTT.

This sequence joins TRBV9 and TRBJ2-2; 8 bases fit TRBD1. This CDR3 comprises 15 residues. CDR1 is SGDLS, CDR2 YYNGEE, per germline. Losses at the gene ends were 4 bases for V and 5 bases for J; bases not matched to a gene: 7. CDR3 DNA: TGTGCCAGCAGCACCGGACAGGGTCGGACCGGGGAGCTGTTTTTT. Translating it yields CASSTGQGRTGELFF.

CDR3 nucleotide sequence: TGTGCCAGCAGCAGGGACAGAGGCACAGATACGCAGTATTTT. This gives the protein CASSRDRGTDTQYF. The rearrangement joins TRBV6-6 to TRBJ2-3; 7 bases fit TRBD1. The CDR3 is made up of 14 amino acids. With V trimmed by 6 bases and J by 1 base, 4 bases remained unmatched. Germline CDR1 and CDR2: MNHNY and SVGAGI (reference sequence).

The J gene is TRBJ2-7, the V gene TRBV28, with TRBD2 matching over 9 bases. The CDR3 has 15 residues. CDR1 is MDHEN and CDR2 is SYDVKM in the germline V gene. Losses at the gene ends were 8 bases for V and 3 bases for J; bases not matched to a gene: 11. The DNA for the CDR3 is TGTGCCAGCGCTAACGGCGGGGGGGGTGGCTACGAGCAGTACTTC. Its protein product is CASANGGGGGYEQYF.

This chain uses TRBV7-9 with TRBJ2-7; 8 positions agree with TRBD1. This CDR3 has 16 amino acids. In germline, CDR1 is SEHNR, CDR2 FQNEAQ (reference sequence). V lost 0 bases to trimming and J lost 3 bases; unmatched junction nucleotides: 7. The CDR3 spells CASSLAQGGFLYEQYF. The DNA of the CDR3 is TGTGCCAGCAGCTTAGCACAGGGGGGTTTCCTCTACGAGCAGTACTTC.

The rearrangement joins TRBV9 to TRBJ2-1; D remains ambiguous. The germline gives CDR1 SGDLS, CDR2 YYNGEE. The CDR3 sequence is 13 residues long. V dropped 0 bases and J dropped 3 bases, with 4 bases sitting between them. The chain's CDR3 is CASSVDVYNEQFF. DNA for the CDR3: TGTGCCAGCAGCGTAGATGTCTACAATGAGCAGTTCTTC.

As for this clone: Relative to the germline gene, one junction end is altered; a read error may explain this. The chain couples TRBV5-6 to TRBJ2-7; 15 bases are shared with TRBD2. The CDR3 has 14 amino acids. The germline CDR1 and CDR2 sequences are SGHDT and YYEEEE. The DNA for the CDR3 is TGTGCCAGCAGCTTGGCCAAGGGACTAGCGGGAGGATTCTTC. It translates to CASSLAKGLAGGFF.

A single count supports this clone. The chain is built from TRBV6-5 and TRBJ1-1; a weak D match, TRBD1 (5 bases). Germline V gene lookup returns CDR1 MNHEY and CDR2 SVGAGI. Trimming removed 2 bases from V and 5 bases from J, with 18 bases in between. This CDR3 has 16 amino acids. The CDR3 bases are TGTGCCAGCAGTTACCCGGCAGGGCCGAAGAGGACTGAAGCTTTCTTT. This sequence encodes CASSYPAGPKRTEAFF.

This chain links TRBV28 with TRBJ1-2, with 7 bases identical to TRBD1. CDR1 and CDR2 from the germline V gene are MDHEN and SYDVKM. Trimming cost V 4 bases and J 4 bases; bases outside gene matches: 6. The CDR3 is 14 amino acids. This chain's CDR3 is CASSSPGGFYGYTF. CDR3 nucleotide sequence: TGTGCCAGCAGTTCGCCAGGGGGTTTCTATGGCTACACCTTC.

The CDR3 DNA sequence: TGCGCCAGCAGCCAAGGACAGTGGAATTCACCCCTCCACTTT. Translation gives CASSQGQWNSPLHF. This chain connects TRBV4-3 to TRBJ1-6; a weak D match, TRBD1 (5 bases). CDR1 is LGHNA and CDR2 is YSLEER in the germline V gene. V dropped 1 base and J dropped 7 bases, with 8 bases sitting between them. The CDR3 is 14 residues long.

The V gene is TRBV7-9, the J gene TRBJ1-6; D is unresolved. Trimming left V 1 base short and J 10 bases short, with 11 bases between. The germline V gene encodes CDR1 SEHNR and CDR2 FQNEAQ (reference sequence). The CDR3 length is 14 residues. CDR3 sequence (DNA): TGTGCCAGCAGCTTAGGGCCCCTGGGCTCACCCCTCCACTTT. Translation gives CASSLGPLGSPLHF.

CDR3: CASSIGPRSTNEKLFF. In DNA, the CDR3 is TGCGCCAGCAGCATTGGACCCCGTTCAACTAATGAAAAACTGTTTTTT. V usage is TRBV5-1 and J usage is TRBJ1-4; unclear D gene. Trimming pared 4 bases from V and 0 bases from J, leaving 13 bases between. From germline, CDR1 is SGHRS and CDR2 YFSETQ. The CDR3 extends over 16 amino acids.